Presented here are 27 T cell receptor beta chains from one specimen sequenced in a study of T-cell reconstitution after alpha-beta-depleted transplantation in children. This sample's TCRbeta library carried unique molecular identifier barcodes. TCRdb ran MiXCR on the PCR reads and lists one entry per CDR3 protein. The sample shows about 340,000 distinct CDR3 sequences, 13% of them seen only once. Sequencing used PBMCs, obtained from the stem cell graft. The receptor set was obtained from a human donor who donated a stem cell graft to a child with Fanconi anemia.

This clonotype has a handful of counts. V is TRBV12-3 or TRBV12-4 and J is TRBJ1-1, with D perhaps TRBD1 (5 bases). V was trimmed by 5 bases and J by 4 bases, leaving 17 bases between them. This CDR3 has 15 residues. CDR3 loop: CASSPPGWGGTEAFF. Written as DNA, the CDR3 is TGTGCCAGCAGTCCCCCCGGTTGGGGGGGCACTGAAGCTTTCTTT.

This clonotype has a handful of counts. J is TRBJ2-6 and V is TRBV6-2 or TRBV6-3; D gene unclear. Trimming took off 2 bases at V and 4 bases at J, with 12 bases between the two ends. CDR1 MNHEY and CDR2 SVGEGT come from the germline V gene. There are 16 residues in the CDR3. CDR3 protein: CASSYNTPAGANVLTF. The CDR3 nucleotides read TGTGCCAGCAGTTACAACACCCCGGCCGGGGCCAACGTCCTGACTTTC.

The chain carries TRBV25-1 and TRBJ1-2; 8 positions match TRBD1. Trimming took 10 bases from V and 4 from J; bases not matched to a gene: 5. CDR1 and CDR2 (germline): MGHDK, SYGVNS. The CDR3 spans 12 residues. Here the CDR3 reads CATQGQAYGYTF. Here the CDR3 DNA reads TGTGCCACCCAGGGACAGGCCTATGGCTACACCTTC.

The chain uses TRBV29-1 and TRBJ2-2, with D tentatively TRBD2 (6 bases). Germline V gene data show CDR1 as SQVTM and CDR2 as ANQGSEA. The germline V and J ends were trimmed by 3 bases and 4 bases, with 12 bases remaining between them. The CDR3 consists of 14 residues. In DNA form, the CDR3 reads TGCAGCGTTGACCGGGATAGCGGCACCGGGGAGCTGTTTTTT. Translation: CSVDRDSGTGELFF.

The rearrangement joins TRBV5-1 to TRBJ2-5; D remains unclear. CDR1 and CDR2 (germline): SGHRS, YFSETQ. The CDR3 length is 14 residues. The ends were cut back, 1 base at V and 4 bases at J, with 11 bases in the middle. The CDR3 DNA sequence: TGCGCCAGCAGCTTGTCACAGTTGGGAGAGACCCAGTACTTC. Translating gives CASSLSQLGETQYF.

The CDR3 sequence is CASSLRHNYEKLFF. CDR3 DNA sequence: TGTGCCAGCAGCCTCAGACACAATTACGAAAAACTGTTTTTT. The rearrangement uses TRBV2 and TRBJ1-4; D is ambiguous. The V gene lost 6 bases and the J gene lost 8 bases, with 16 bases spanning the gap. This CDR3 spans 14 amino acids. Per germline, CDR1 SNHLY and CDR2 FYNNEI.

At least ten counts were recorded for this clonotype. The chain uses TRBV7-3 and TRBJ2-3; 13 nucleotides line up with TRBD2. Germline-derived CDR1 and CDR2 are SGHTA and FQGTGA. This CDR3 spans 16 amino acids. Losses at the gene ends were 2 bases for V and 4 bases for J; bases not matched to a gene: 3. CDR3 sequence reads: CASSLGTSGVADTQYF. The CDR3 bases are TGTGCCAGCAGCTTAGGGACTAGCGGGGTAGCAGATACGCAGTATTTT.

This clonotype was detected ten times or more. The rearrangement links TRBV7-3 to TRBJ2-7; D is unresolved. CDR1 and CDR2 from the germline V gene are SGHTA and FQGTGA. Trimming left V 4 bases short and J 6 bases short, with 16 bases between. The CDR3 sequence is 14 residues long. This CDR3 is CASSSLRDLGEQYF. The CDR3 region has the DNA TGTGCCAGCAGCTCCCTCCGTGATCTGGGCGAGCAGTACTTC.

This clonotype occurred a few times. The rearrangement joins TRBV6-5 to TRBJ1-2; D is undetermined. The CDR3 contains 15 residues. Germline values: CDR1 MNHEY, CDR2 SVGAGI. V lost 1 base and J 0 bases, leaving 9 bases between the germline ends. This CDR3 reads CASSYYNGANYGYTF. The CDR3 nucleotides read TGTGCCAGCAGTTACTACAATGGAGCTAACTATGGCTACACCTTC.

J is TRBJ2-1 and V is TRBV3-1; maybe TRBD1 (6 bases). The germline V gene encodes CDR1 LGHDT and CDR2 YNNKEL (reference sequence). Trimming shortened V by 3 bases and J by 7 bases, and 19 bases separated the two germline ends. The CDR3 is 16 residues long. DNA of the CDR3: TGTGCCAGCAGCCACTCAAACGGGGCAGGGGATAATGAGCAGTTCTTC. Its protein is CASSHSNGAGDNEQFF.

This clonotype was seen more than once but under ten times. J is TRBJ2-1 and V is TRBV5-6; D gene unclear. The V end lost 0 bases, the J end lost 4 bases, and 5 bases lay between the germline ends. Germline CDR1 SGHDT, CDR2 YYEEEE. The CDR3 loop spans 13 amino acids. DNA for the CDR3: TGTGCCAGCAGCTTGGACAATTACAATGAGCAGTTCTTC. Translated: CASSLDNYNEQFF.

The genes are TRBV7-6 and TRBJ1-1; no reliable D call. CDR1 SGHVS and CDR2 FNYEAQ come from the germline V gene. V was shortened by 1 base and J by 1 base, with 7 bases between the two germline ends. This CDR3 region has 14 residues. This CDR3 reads CASSLEQTNTEAFF. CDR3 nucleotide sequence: TGTGCCAGCAGCTTAGAACAGACGAACACTGAAGCTTTCTTT.

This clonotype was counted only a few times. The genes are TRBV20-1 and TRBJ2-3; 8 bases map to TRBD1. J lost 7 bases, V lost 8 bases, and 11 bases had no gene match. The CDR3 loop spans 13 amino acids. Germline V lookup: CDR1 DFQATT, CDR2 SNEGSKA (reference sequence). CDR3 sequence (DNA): TGCAGTCAGGGGGCCCAACCCGTGAATACGCAGTATTTT. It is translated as CSQGAQPVNTQYF.

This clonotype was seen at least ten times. The CDR3 region is CASSVWGDEQYV. For the CDR3, the DNA is TGTGCCAGCAGTGTCTGGGGGGACGAGCAGTACGTC. The gene calls are TRBV28 and TRBJ2-7; D is perhaps TRBD2 (6 bases). Germline V CDR1 and CDR2: MDHEN, SYDVKM. Trimming left V 5 bases short and J 5 bases short, with 10 bases between. This CDR3 is built from 12 residues.

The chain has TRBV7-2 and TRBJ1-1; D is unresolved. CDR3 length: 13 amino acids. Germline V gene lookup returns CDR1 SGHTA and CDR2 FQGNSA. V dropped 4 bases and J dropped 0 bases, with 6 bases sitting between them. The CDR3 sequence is CASSSAVNTEAFF. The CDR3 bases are TGTGCCAGCAGCTCGGCGGTGAACACTGAAGCTTTCTTT. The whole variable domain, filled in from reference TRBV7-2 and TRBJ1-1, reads GAGVSQSPSNKVTEKGKDVELRCDPISGHTALYWYRQSLGQGLEFLIYFQGNSAPDKSGLPSDRFSAERTGGSVSTLTIQRTQQEDSAVYLCASSSAVNTEAFFGQGTRLTVV.

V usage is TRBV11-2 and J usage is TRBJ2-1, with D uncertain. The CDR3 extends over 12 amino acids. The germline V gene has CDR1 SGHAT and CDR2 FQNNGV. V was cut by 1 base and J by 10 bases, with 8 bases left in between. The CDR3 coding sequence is TGTGCCAGCAGCTTAGGGATAGAGGAGCAGTTCTTC. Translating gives CASSLGIEEQFF.

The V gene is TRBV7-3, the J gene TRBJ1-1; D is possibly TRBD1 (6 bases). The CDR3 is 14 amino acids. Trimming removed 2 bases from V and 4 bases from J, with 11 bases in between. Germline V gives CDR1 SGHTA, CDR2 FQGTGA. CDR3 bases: TGTGCCAGCAGCTTAGACAGGTCCAGCACTGAAGCTTTCTTT. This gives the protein CASSLDRSSTEAFF.

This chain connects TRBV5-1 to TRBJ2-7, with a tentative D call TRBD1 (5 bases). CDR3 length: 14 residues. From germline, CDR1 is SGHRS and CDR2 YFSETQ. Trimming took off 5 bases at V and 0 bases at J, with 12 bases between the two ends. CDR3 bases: TGCGCCAGCAGAAGGCAGGACATCTCCTACGAGCAGTACTTC. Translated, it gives CASRRQDISYEQYF.

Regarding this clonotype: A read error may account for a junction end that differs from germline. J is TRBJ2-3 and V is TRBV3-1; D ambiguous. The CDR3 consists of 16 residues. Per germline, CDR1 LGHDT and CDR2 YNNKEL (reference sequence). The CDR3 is CACSPATRRYTDTQYF. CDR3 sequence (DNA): TGTGCCTGCAGCCCCGCGACACGCCGATACACAGATACGCAGTATTTT.

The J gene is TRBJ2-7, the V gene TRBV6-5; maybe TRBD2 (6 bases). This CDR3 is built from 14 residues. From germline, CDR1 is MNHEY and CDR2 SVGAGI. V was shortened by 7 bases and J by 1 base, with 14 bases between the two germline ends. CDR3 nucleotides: TGTGCCAGCAAAGTCCAGGGAGGATCCTACGAGCAGTACTTC. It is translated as CASKVQGGSYEQYF.

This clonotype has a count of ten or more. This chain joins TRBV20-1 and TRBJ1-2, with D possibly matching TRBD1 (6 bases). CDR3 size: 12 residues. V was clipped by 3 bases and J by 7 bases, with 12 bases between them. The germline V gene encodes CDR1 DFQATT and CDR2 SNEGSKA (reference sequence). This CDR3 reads CSARQQGGGYTF. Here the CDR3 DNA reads TGCAGTGCTAGGCAACAGGGCGGTGGCTACACCTTC.

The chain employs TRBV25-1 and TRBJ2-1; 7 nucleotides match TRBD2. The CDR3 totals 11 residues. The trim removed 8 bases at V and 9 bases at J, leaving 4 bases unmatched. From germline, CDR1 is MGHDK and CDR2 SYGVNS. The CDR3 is CASSGEGEQFF. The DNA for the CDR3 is TGTGCCAGCTCCGGGGAGGGTGAGCAGTTCTTC.

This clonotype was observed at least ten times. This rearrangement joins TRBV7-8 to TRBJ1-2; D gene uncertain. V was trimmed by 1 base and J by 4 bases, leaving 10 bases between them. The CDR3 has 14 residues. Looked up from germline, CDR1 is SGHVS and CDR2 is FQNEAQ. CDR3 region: CASSLGGSLYGYTF. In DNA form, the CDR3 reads TGTGCCAGCAGCTTAGGTGGTTCCCTCTATGGCTACACCTTC. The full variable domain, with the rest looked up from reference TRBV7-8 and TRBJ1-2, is GAGVSQSPRYKVAKRGQDVALRCDPISGHVSLFWYQQALGQGPEFLTYFQNEAQLDKSGLPSDRFFAERPEGSVSTLKIQRTQQEDSAVYLCASSLGGSLYGYTFGSGTRLTVV.

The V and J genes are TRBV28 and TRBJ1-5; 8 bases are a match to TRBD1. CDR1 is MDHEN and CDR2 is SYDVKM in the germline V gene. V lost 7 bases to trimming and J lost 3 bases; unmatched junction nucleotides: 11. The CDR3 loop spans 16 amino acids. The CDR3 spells CASTLDRGVFNQPQHF. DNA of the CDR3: TGTGCCAGCACCCTAGACAGGGGAGTATTCAATCAGCCCCAGCATTTT.

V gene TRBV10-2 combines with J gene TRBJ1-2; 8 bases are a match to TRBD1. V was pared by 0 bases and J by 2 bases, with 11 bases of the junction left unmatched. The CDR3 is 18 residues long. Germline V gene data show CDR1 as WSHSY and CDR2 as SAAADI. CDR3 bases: TGCGCCAGCAGTGAGTCGACCGTCAGGGGGCTTTCCAACTATGGCTACACCTTC. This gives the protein CASSESTVRGLSNYGYTF.

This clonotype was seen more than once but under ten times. Here the CDR3 reads CASSFGVRVNIQYF. DNA for the CDR3: TGTGCCAGCAGTTTCGGGGTCAGGGTCAACATTCAGTACTTC. V usage is TRBV12-3 or TRBV12-4 and J usage is TRBJ2-4; D possibly matches TRBD1 or TRBD2 (5 bases each). V shed 3 bases and J shed 7 bases, with 13 bases lying between them. The CDR3 contains 14 residues.

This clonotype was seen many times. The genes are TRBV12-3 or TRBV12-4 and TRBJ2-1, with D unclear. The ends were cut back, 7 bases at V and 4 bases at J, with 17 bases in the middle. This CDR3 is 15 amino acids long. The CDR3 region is CASILTVASYNEQFF. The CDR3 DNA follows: TGTGCCAGCATTTTGACGGTAGCCTCGTACAATGAGCAGTTCTTC.